The 11 T cell receptor beta chains below all came from one sample that was sequenced in a study of T cell changes during pregnancy in multiple sclerosis. The protocol was immunoSEQ multiplex PCR, while the TCRdb copy is restricted to in-frame clones and leaves out a portion. Of under 45,000 clones listed, over 90% are singletons. Sequenced here: CD8+ T cells from peripheral blood mononuclear cells, sampled in the third trimester of pregnancy. Every receptor here comes from a female donor with multiple sclerosis, enrolled in a pregnancy study.

The chain couples TRBV11-2 to TRBJ2-2, with 12 nucleotides matching TRBD2. CDR1 and CDR2 (germline): SGHAT, FQNNGV. CDR3 size: 19 residues. The V gene end was trimmed by 1 base and the J gene end by 7 bases; junction bases not matched to a gene: 13. CDR3 loop: CASSLGPSSGRAMIGELFF. The CDR3 DNA reads as TGTGCCAGCAGCTTAGGGCCATCTAGCGGGAGGGCCATGATCGGGGAGCTGTTTTTT.

J is TRBJ2-2 and V is TRBV4-3; TRBD2 matches 11 bases. Germline V gene sequence: CDR1 LGHNA, CDR2 YSLEER. J gave up 6 bases and V 2 bases, and 2 bases lay outside the gene matches. This CDR3 spans 15 amino acids. In nucleotides, the CDR3 is TGCGCCAGCAGCCAACTTAGCGGGGGGGCCGGGGAGCTGTTTTTT. This gives the protein CASSQLSGGAGELFF.

This chain joins TRBV27 and TRBJ2-7, with 7 bases identical to TRBD1. CDR3 length: 15 residues. The V gene's germline CDR1 is MNHEY and CDR2 SMNVEV (reference sequence). Germline trimming cut 5 bases from V and 5 bases from J; bases unmatched to any gene: 12. The CDR3 DNA reads as TGTGCCAGCAGTGAGACAGGGTGGTTCATTAACGAGCAGTACTTC. Amino acid sequence: CASSETGWFINEQYF.

CDR3 protein: CASSPTQGPNEKLFF. CDR3 sequence (DNA): TGCGCCAGCAGCCCCACACAGGGACCTAATGAAAAACTGTTTTTT. This sequence joins TRBV4-3 and TRBJ1-4; possible D gene TRBD1, 6 bases. The germline V gene has CDR1 LGHNA and CDR2 YSLEER. The ends were cut back, 4 bases at V and 3 bases at J, with 12 bases in the middle. This CDR3 contains 15 residues.

V is TRBV16 and J is TRBJ2-7; D is undetermined. Deletions cut 0 bases from V and 8 bases from J, with 17 bases between. The germline CDR1 and CDR2 sequences are KGHSY and FQNENV. CDR3 size: 15 residues. The CDR3 sequence: CASSQSPIPTSQQYF. CDR3 in DNA: TGTGCCAGCAGCCAATCCCCCATACCGACTTCACAGCAGTACTTC.

The chain has TRBV9 and TRBJ1-1; D may be TRBD1 (6 bases). The CDR3 has 14 residues. The germline CDR1 and CDR2 sequences are SGDLS and YYNGEE. V lost 4 bases and J lost 4, with 14 bases in between. CDR3 loop: CASSTQGGGTEAFF. DNA of the CDR3: TGTGCCAGCAGCACACAGGGTGGAGGCACTGAAGCTTTCTTT.

The V and J genes are TRBV27 and TRBJ2-1; 9 positions match TRBD2. The CDR3 contains 15 residues. Germline CDR1 MNHEY, CDR2 SMNVEV (reference sequence). V lost 4 bases, J lost 4 bases, and 5 bases stayed unmatched. CDR3 bases: TGTGCCAGCAGTTCAGGGGCGGGAGGGTACAATGAGCAGTTCTTC. This gives the protein CASSSGAGGYNEQFF.

Notes on this clone: One end of the junction is discordant with germline, which a read error may explain. The rearrangement joins TRBV6-4 to TRBJ1-4; 9 nucleotides align to TRBD1. CDR3 length: 19 residues. Germline CDR1 MRHNA, CDR2 SNTAGT. The CDR3, as DNA: TGTGCCAGCAGTGACGTGGGACAGGGTGGGATCACGCTTAATGGAAAACTGTTTTTT. This encodes CASSDVGQGGITLNGKLFF.

The chain employs TRBV28 and TRBJ1-2; 10 bases line up with TRBD1. Germline lookup yields CDR1 MDHEN and CDR2 SYDVKM. The CDR3 extends over 18 amino acids. V lost 6 bases to trimming and J lost 2 bases; unmatched junction nucleotides: 15. In nucleotides, the CDR3 is TGTGCCAGCAGCCTACGCGGAAGACAGGGGGCAAGCAACTATGGCTACACCTTC. It encodes CASSLRGRQGASNYGYTF.

This chain joins TRBV10-3 and TRBJ2-7, with D maybe TRBD1 (5 bases). V was pared by 0 bases and J by 2 bases, with 11 bases between. Germline CDR1 is ENHRY and CDR2 is SYGVKD. This CDR3 contains 15 residues. CDR3 sequence (DNA): TGTGCCATCAGTGAGTCTTCTGAGGACACCTACGAGCAGTACTTC. Amino acid sequence: CAISESSEDTYEQYF.

The V call is TRBV7-9, the J call TRBJ2-3, with D possibly TRBD1 on 6 matching bases. Germline values: CDR1 SEHNR, CDR2 FQNEAQ (reference sequence). The CDR3 totals 15 residues. V lost 3 bases to trimming and J lost 1 base, with 11 bases between them. CDR3 residues: CASSFGQSGTDTQYF. As DNA, the CDR3 is TGTGCCAGCAGCTTTGGACAGAGCGGCACAGATACGCAGTATTTT.